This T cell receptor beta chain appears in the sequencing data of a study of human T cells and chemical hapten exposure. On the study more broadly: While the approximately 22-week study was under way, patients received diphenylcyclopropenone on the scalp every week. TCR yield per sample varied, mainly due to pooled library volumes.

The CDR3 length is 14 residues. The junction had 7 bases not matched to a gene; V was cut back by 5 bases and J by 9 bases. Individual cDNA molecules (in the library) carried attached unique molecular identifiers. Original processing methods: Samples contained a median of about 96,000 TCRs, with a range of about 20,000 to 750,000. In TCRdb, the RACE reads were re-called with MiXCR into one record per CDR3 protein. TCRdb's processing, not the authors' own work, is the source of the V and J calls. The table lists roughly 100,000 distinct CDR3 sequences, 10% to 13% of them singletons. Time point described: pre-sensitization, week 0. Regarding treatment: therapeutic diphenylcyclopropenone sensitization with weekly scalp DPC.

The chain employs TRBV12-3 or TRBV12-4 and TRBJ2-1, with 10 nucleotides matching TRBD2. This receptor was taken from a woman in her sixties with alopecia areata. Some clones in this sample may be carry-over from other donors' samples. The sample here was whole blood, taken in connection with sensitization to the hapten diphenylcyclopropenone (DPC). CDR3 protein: CASSLRASGSEQFF. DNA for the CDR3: TGTGCCAGCAGTCTCAGAGCTAGCGGGAGTGAGCAGTTCTTC.